This TCR beta chain was obtained from a study of beta chain features in type 1 diabetes. Sequenced material consisted of expressed TCRB transcripts (all of the isolated RNA was reverse transcribed). This table comes from immunoSEQ multiplex PCR, and its TCRdb copy is limited to in-frame clones, with some not included. The sample records a few hundred thousand clones, around 15% being singletons. The sequence came from a man aged 30 to 45 in good health. The sequenced sample consisted of central memory CD4+ T cells from blood.

The CDR3 loop is CAWSVPRGGSNYGYTF. The CDR3 DNA follows: TGTGCCTGGAGTGTACCCCGGGGGGGGTCCAACTATGGCTACACCTTC. V gene TRBV30 combines with J gene TRBJ1-2, with D perhaps matching TRBD1 (5 bases). CDR3 length equals 16 residues. V was cut by 0 bases and J by 2 bases, with 16 bases left in between. Looked up from germline, CDR1 is GTSNPN and CDR2 is SVGIG (reference sequence).